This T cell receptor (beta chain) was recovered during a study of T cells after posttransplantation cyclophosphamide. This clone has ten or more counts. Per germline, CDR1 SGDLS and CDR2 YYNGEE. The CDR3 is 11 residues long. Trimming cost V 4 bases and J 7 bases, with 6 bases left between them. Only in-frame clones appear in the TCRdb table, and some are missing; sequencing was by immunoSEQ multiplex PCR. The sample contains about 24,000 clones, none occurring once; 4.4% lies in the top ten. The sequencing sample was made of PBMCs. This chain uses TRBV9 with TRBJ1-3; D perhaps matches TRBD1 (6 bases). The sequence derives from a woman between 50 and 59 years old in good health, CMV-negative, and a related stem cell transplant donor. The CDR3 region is CASSQGNTIYF. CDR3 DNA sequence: TGTGCCAGCAGCCAGGGGAACACCATATATTTT.